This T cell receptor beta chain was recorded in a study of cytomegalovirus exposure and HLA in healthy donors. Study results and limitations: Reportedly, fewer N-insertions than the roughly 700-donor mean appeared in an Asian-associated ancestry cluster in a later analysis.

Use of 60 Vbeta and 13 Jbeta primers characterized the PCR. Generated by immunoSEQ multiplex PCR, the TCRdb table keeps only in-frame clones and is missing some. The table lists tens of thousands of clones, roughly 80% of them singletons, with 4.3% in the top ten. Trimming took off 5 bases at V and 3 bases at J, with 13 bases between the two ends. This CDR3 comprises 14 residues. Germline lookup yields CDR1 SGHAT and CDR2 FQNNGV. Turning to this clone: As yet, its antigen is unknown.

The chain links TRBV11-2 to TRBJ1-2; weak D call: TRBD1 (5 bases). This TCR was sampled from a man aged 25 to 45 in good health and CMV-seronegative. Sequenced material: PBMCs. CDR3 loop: CASSTTPGDYGYTF. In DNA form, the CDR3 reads TGTGCCAGCAGCACAACACCGGGGGACTATGGCTACACCTTC.